The present T cell receptor beta chain was sequenced within a study of T cell repertoires in cytomegalovirus infection. Across the study: Both a matching HLA type and CMV infection were indicated by public TCR beta signatures. General study findings and limits: Clonotype analysis showed dominance of the ex vivo response by HLA-C-restricted CMV-specific TCR beta clonotypes. CMV carriers with the relevant HLA were identified by cumulative public TCR beta family frequency.

There are 16 residues in the CDR3. Germline loops: CDR1 SEHNR, CDR2 FQNEAQ (reference sequence). Trimming at V came to 4 bases and at J to 5 bases, leaving 11 bases not matched to a gene. This clonotype was found many times. The antigen is unknown. TCRdb reanalysed the reads using MiXCR and keeps one entry per CDR3 protein. The repertoire includes some 220,000 distinct CDR3 sequences, approximately 6.7% of them detected once, and under 7.5% sits in the top ten. The V gene is TRBV7-9, the J gene TRBJ2-5, with 9 bases that match TRBD1. The sequence was obtained from a human donor in good health (CMV status not recorded). Some clones in this sample may be carry-over from other donors' samples. Specimen: PBMCs. CDR3 bases: TGTGCCAGCAGCTCCCTACAGGGGGCGGTTGAGGAGACCCAGTACTTC. It is translated as CASSSLQGAVEETQYF. The whole variable domain, remainder taken from reference TRBV7-9 and TRBJ2-5, is DTGVSQNPRHKITKRGQNVTFRCDPISEHNRLYWYRQTLGQGPEFLTYFQNEAQLEKSRLLSDRFSAERPKGSFSTLEIQRTEQGDSAMYLCASSSLQGAVEETQYFGPGTRLLVL.